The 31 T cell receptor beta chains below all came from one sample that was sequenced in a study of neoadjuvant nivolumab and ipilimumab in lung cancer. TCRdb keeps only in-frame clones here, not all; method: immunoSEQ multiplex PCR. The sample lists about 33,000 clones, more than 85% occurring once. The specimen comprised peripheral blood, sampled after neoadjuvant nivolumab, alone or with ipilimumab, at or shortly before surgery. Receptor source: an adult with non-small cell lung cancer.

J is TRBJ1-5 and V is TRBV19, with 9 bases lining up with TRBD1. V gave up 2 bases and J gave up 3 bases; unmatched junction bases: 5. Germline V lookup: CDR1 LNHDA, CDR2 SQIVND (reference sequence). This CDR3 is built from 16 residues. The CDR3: CASSITGTGINQPQHF. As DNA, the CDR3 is TGTGCCAGTAGTATAACCGGGACAGGGATCAATCAGCCCCAGCATTTT.

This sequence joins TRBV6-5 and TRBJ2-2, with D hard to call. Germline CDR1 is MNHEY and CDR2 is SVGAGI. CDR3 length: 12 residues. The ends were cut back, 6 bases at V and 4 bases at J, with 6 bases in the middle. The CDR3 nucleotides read TGTGCCAGCAGCCCACTCACCGGGGAGCTGTTTTTT. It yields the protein CASSPLTGELFF.

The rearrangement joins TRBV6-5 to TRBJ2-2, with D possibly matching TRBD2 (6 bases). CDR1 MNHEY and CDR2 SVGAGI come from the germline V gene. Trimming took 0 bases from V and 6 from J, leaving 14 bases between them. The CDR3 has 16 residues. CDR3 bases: TGTGCCAGCAGTTACTCGCCCGCTGGGACTCCCGGGGAGCTGTTTTTT. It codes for CASSYSPAGTPGELFF.

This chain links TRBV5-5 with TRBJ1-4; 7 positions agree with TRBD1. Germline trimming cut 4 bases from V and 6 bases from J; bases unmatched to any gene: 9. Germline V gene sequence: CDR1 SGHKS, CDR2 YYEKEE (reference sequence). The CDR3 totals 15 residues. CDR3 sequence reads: CASSPQGVVDEKLFF. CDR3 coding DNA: TGTGCCAGCAGCCCGCAGGGGGTGGTGGATGAAAAACTGTTTTTT.

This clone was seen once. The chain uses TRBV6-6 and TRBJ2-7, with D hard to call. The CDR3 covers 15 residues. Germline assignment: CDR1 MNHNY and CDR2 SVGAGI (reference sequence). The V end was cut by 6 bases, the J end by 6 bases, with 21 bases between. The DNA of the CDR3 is TGTGCCAGCAGACCGATACACTCTGGGGTGAGCGAGCAGTACTTC. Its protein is CASRPIHSGVSEQYF.

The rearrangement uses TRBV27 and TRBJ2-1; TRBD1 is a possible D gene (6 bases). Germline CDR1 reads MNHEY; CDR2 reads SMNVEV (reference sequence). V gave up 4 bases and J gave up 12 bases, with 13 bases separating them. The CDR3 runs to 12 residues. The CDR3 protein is CASSSRQVGQFF. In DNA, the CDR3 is TGTGCCAGCAGTTCCCGACAGGTAGGGCAGTTCTTC.

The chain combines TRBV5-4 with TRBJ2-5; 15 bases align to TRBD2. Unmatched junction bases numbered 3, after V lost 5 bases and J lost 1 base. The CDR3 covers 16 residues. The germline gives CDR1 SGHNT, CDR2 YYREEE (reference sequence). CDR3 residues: CASSTGLAGGQETQYF. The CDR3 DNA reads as TGTGCCAGCAGTACGGGACTAGCGGGAGGCCAAGAGACCCAGTACTTC. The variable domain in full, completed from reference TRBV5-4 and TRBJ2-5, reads ETGVTQSPTHLIKTRGQQVTLRCSSQSGHNTVSWYQQALGQGPQFIFQYYREEENGRGNFPPRFSGLQFPNYSSELNVNALELDDSALYLCASSTGLAGGQETQYFGPGTRLLVL.

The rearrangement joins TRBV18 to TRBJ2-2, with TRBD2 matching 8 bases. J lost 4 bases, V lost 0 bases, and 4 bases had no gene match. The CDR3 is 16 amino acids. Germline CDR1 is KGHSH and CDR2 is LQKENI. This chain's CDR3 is CASSPPSGSATGELFF. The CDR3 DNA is TGTGCCAGCTCACCACCCAGCGGGAGCGCCACCGGGGAGCTGTTTTTT.

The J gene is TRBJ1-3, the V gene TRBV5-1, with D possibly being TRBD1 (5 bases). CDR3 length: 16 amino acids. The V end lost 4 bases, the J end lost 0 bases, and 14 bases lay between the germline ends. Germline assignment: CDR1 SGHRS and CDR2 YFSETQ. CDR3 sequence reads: CASSPGRTPSGNTIYF. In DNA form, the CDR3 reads TGCGCCAGCAGCCCGGGACGGACCCCCTCTGGAAACACCATATATTTT.

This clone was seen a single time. DNA of the CDR3: TGCGCCAGCAGCAAGGGACCTACCCGGGAAAAACTGTTTTTT. Translating it yields CASSKGPTREKLFF. The chain joins TRBV5-1 to TRBJ1-4; D possibly corresponds to TRBD1 (5 bases). CDR1 and CDR2 from the germline V gene are SGHRS and YFSETQ. V lost 4 bases and J lost 8, with 15 bases in between. The CDR3 covers 14 residues.

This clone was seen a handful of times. The CDR3 DNA reads as TGTGCCAGCAGCTTAGCGCCGGGCAGTAATGAAAAACTGTTTTTT. Translating it yields CASSLAPGSNEKLFF. The chain couples TRBV7-6 to TRBJ1-4; D gene uncertain. The germline CDR1 and CDR2 sequences are SGHVS and FNYEAQ. The V gene lost 0 bases and the J gene lost 4 bases, with 9 bases spanning the gap. The CDR3 contains 15 residues.

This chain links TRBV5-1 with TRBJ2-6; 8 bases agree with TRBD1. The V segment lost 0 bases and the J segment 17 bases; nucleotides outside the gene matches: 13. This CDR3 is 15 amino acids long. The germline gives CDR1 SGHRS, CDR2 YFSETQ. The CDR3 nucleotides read TGCGCCAGCAGCTTGGAGGCGACAGGGGTTCTTCAGATGACTTTC. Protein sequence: CASSLEATGVLQMTF.

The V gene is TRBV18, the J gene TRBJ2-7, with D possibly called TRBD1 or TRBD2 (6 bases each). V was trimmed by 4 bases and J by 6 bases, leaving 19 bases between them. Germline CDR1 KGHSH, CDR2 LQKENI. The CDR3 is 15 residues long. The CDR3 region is CASSLLEGVTSEQYF. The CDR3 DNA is TGTGCCAGCTCACTCCTGGAGGGGGTAACCTCCGAGCAGTACTTC.

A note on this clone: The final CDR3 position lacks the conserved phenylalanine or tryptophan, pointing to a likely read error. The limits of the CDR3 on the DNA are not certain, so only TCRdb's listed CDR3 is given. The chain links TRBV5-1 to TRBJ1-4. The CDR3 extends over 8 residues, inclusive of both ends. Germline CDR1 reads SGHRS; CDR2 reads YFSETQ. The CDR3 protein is CASSLFPP.

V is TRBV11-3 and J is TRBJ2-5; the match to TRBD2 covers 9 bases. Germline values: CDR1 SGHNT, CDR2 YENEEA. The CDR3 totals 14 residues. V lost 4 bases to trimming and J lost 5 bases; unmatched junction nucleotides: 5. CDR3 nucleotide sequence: TGTGCCAGCAGCTCGGGACTAGCTGACGAGACCCAGTACTTC. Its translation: CASSSGLADETQYF.

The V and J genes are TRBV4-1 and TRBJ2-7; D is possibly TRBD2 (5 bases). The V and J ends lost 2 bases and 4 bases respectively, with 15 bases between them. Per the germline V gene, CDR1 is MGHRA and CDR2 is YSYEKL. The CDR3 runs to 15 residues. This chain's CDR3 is CASSQPGSPPYEQYF. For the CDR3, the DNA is TGCGCCAGCAGCCAACCGGGATCTCCACCATACGAGCAGTACTTC.

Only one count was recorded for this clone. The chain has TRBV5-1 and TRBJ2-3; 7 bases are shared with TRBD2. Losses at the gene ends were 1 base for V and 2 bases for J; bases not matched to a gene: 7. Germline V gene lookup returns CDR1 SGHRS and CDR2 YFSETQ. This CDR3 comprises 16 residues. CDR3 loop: CASSLTTSVNTDTQYF. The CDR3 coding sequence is TGCGCCAGCAGCTTGACCACTAGCGTTAACACAGATACGCAGTATTTT.

DNA for the CDR3: TGTGCCAGCAGCCCGGGACTAGCGCCTTACAATGAGCAGTTCTTC. This translates into CASSPGLAPYNEQFF. The chain uses TRBV9 and TRBJ2-1, with TRBD2 identical over 10 bases. In germline, CDR1 is SGDLS, CDR2 YYNGEE. This CDR3 spans 15 amino acids. The J segment lost 4 bases and the V segment lost 4 bases, leaving 5 bases of the junction unmatched.

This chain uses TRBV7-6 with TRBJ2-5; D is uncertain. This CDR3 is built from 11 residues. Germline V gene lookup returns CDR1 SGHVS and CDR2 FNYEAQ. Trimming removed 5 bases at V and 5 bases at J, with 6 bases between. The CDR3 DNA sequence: TGTGCCAGCAGCCCCTCGGAGACCCAGTACTTC. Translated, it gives CASSPSETQYF. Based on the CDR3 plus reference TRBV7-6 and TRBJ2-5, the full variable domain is GAGVSQSPRYKVTKRGQDVALRCDPISGHVSLYWYRQALGQGPEFLTYFNYEAQQDKSGLPNDRFSAERPEGSISTLTIQRTEQRDSAMYRCASSPSETQYFGPGTRLLVL.

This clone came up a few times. The CDR3 bases are TGCGCCAGCAGCTACTCTGCTAGCGGGCCCTTAGAGACCCAGTACTTC. Translating gives CASSYSASGPLETQYF. The J gene is TRBJ2-5, the V gene TRBV5-1; 8 nucleotides line up with TRBD2. The V and J ends lost 3 bases and 4 bases, in that order; junction bases with no gene match: 11. CDR1 SGHRS and CDR2 YFSETQ come from the germline V gene. This CDR3 contains 16 residues.

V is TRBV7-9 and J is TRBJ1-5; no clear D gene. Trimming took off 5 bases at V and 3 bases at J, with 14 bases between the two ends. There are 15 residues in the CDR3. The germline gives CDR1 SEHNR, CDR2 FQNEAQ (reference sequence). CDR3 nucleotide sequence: TGTGCCAGCAGCGTGGACGGAAACCCCAATCAGCCCCAGCATTTT. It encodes CASSVDGNPNQPQHF. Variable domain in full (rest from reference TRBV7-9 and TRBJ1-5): DTGVSQNPRHKITKRGQNVTFRCDPISEHNRLYWYRQTLGQGPEFLTYFQNEAQLEKSRLLSDRFSAERPKGSFSTLEIQRTEQGDSAMYLCASSVDGNPNQPQHFGDGTRLSIL.

CDR3 nucleotide sequence: TGTGCCAGCAGCTTGGAGGCAATCACAGATACGCAGTATTTT. Its translation: CASSLEAITDTQYF. The chain links TRBV5-4 to TRBJ2-3; D not resolved. Per the germline V gene, CDR1 is SGHNT and CDR2 is YYREEE (reference sequence). The CDR3 has 14 residues. Trimming took off 0 bases at V and 2 bases at J, with 7 bases between the two ends. The whole variable domain, filled in from reference TRBV5-4 and TRBJ2-3, reads ETGVTQSPTHLIKTRGQQVTLRCSSQSGHNTVSWYQQALGQGPQFIFQYYREEENGRGNFPPRFSGLQFPNYSSELNVNALELDDSALYLCASSLEAITDTQYFGPGTRLTVL.

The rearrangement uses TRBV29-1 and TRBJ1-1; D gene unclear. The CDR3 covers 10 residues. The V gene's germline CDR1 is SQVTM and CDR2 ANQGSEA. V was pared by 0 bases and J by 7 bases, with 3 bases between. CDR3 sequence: CSVEEYEAFF. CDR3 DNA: TGCAGCGTTGAAGAATATGAAGCTTTCTTT.

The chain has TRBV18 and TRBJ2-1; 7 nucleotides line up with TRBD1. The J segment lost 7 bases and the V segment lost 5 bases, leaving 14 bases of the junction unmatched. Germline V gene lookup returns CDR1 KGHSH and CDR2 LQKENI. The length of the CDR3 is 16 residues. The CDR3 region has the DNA TGTGCCAGCTCAGAGAGGGCGCAGGGGGTTGTTAATGAGCAGTTCTTC. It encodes CASSERAQGVVNEQFF.

The CDR3 DNA reads as TGTGCCAGCAGCTACCTAGACAGGGGATCCTTTCACGAGCAGTACTTC. It specifies CASSYLDRGSFHEQYF. The J gene is TRBJ2-7, the V gene TRBV5-5; 8 positions agree with TRBD1. The CDR3 contains 16 residues. The V and J ends lost 3 bases and 5 bases, in that order; junction bases with no gene match: 13. Germline V gives CDR1 SGHKS, CDR2 YYEKEE (reference sequence).

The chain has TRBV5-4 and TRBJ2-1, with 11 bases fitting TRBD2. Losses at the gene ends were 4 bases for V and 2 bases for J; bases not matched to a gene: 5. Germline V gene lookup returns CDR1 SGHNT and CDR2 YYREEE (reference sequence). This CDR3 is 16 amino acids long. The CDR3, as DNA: TGTGCCAGCAGCGCCCGACTAGCGGGGACCTACAATGAGCAGTTCTTC. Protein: CASSARLAGTYNEQFF.

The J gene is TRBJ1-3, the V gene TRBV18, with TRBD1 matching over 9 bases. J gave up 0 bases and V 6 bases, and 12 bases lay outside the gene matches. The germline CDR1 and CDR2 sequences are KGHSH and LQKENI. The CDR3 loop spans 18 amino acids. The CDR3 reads CASSRDRAQIDSGNTIYF. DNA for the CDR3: TGTGCCAGCTCCCGGGACAGGGCACAAATCGACTCTGGAAACACCATATATTTT. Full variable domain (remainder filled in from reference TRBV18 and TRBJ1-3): NAGVMQNPRHLVRRRGQEARLRCSPMKGHSHVYWYRQLPEEGLKFMVYLQKENIIDESGMPKERFSAEFPKEGPSILRIQQVVRGDSAAYFCASSRDRAQIDSGNTIYFGEGSWLTVV.

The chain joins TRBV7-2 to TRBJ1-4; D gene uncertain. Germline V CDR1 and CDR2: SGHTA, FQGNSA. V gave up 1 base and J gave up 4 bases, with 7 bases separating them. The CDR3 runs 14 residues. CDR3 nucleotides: TGTGCCAGCAGCTTAGACGGCCTTAATGAAAAACTGTTTTTT. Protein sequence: CASSLDGLNEKLFF.

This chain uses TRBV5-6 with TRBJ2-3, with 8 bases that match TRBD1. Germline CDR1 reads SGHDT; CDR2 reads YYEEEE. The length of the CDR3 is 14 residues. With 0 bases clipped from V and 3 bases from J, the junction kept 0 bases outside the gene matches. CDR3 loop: CASSLGTGTDTQYF. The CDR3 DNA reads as TGTGCCAGCAGCTTGGGGACAGGGACAGATACGCAGTATTTT.

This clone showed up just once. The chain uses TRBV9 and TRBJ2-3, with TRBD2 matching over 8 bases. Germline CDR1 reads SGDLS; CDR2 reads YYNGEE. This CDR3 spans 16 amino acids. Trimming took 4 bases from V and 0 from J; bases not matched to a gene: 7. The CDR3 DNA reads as TGTGCCAGCAGCTATCGGACTAGCTCTAGCACAGATACGCAGTATTTT. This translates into CASSYRTSSSTDTQYF.

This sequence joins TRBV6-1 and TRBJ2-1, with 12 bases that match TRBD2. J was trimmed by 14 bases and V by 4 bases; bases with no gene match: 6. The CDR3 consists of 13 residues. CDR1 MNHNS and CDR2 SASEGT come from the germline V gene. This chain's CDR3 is CASSVLAGGGKFF. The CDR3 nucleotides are TGTGCCAGCAGTGTTCTAGCGGGGGGGGGTAAGTTCTTC.